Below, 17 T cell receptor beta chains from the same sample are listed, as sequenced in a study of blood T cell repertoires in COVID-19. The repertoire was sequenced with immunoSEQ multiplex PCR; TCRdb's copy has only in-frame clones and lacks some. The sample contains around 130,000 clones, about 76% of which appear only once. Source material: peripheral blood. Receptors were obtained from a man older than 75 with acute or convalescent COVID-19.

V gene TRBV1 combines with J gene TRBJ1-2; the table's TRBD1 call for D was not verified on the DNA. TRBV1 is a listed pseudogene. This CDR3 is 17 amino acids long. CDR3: CTSRARDRFFCLYGYTF. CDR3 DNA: TGCACCAGCAGGGCCCGGGACAGGTTTTTTTGTTTGTATGGCTACACCTTC.

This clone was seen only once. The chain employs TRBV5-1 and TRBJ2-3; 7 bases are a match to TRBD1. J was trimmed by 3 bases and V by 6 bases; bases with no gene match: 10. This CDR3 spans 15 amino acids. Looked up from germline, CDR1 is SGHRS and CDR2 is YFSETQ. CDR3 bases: TGCGCCAGCAAATTTACAGGGGTTATGACAGATACGCAGTATTTT. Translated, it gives CASKFTGVMTDTQYF.

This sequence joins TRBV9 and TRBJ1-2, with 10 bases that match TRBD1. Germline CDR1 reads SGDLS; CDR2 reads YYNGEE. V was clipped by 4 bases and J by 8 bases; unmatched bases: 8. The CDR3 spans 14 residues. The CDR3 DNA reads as TGTGCCAGCAGCCCCCGGGACAGGGGACACGGCTACACCTTC. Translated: CASSPRDRGHGYTF. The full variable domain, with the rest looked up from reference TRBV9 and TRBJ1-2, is DSGVTQTPKHLITATGQRVTLRCSPRSGDLSVYWYQQSLDQGLQFLIQYYNGEERAKGNILERFSAQQFPDLHSELNLSSLELGDSALYFCASSPRDRGHGYTFGSGTRLTVV.

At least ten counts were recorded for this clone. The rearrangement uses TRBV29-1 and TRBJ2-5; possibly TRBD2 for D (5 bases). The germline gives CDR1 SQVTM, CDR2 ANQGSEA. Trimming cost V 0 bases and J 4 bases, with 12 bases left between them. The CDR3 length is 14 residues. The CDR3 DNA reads TGCAGCGTTGAAGATTCAGGAGGTATAGAGACCCAGTACTTC. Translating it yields CSVEDSGGIETQYF.

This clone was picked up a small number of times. The CDR3 DNA reads TGCAGCGGACAATCGGCCAACTATGGCTACACCTTC. Protein: CSGQSANYGYTF. This chain connects TRBV29-1 to TRBJ1-2; D is unresolved. V lost 7 bases, J lost 2 bases, and 11 bases lay in between. Germline V gene data show CDR1 as SQVTM and CDR2 as ANQGSEA. CDR3 size: 12 residues.

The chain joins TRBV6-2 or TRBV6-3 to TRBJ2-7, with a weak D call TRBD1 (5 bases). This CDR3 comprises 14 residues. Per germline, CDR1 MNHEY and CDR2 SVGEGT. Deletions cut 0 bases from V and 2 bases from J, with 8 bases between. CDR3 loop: CASSYSMTAYEQYF. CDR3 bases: TGTGCCAGCAGTTACTCGATGACAGCCTACGAGCAGTACTTC.

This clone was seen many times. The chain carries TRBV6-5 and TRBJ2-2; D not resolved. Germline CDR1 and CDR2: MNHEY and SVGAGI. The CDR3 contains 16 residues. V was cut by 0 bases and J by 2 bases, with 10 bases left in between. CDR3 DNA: TGTGCCAGCAGTTACTCATTACTCTATAACACCGGGGAGCTGTTTTTT. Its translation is CASSYSLLYNTGELFF.

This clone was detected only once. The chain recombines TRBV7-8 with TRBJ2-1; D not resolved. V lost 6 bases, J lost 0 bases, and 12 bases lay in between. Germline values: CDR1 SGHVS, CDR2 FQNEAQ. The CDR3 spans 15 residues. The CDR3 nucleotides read TGTGCCAGCAGAAGTACTGTAAGCTCCTACAATGAGCAGTTCTTC. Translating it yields CASRSTVSSYNEQFF.

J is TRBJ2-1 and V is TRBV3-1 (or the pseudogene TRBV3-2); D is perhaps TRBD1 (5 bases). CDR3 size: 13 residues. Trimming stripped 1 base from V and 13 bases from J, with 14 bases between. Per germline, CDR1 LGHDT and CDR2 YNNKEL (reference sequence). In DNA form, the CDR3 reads TGTGCCAGCAGCCAAGTCCAGGACAACCCCCAGTTCTTC. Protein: CASSQVQDNPQFF.

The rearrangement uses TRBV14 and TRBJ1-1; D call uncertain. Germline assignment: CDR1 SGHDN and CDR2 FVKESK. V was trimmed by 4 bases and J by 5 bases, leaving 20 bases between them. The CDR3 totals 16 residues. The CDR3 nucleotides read TGTGCCAGCAGCCCGAATGGGTTTTGGAGTAAAACTGAAGCTTTCTTT. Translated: CASSPNGFWSKTEAFF.

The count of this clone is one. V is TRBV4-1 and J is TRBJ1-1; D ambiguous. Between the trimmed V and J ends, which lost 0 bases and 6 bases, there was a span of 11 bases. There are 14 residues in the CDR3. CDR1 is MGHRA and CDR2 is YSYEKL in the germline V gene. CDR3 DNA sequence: TGCGCCAGCAGCCAAGAATGGAGGGTCCCTGAAGCTTTCTTT. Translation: CASSQEWRVPEAFF.

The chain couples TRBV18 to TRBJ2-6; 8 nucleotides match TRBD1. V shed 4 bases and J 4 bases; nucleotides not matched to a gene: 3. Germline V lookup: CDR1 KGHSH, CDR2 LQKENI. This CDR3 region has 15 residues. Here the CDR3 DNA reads TGTGCCAGCTCACGACAGGGGATAGGGGCCAACGTCCTGACTTTC. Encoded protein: CASSRQGIGANVLTF.

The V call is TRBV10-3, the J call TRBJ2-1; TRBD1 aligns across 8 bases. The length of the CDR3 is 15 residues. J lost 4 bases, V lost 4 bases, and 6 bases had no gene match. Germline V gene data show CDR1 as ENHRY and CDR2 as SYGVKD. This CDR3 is CAISVQGAGYNEQFF. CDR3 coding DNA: TGTGCCATCAGTGTTCAGGGGGCGGGTTACAATGAGCAGTTCTTC.

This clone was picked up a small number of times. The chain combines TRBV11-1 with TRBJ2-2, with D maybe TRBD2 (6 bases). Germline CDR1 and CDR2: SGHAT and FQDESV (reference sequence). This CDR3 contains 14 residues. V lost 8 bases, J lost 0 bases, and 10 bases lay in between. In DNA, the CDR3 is TGTGCCAGCCGACGGGGGTCGAACACCGGGGAGCTGTTTTTT. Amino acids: CASRRGSNTGELFF.

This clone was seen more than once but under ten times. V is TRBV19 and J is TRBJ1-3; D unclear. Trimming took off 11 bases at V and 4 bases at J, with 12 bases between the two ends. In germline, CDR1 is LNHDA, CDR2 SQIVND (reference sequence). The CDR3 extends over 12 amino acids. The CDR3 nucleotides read TGTGCCGCGGGGTTGGGCGGAAACACCATATATTTT. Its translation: CAAGLGGNTIYF.

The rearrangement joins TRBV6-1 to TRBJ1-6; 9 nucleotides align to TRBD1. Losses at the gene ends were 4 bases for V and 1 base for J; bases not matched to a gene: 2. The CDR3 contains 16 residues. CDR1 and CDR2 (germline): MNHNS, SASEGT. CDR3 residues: CASSVTGGSYNSPLHF. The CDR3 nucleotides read TGTGCCAGCAGTGTGACAGGGGGATCCTATAATTCACCCCTCCACTTT.

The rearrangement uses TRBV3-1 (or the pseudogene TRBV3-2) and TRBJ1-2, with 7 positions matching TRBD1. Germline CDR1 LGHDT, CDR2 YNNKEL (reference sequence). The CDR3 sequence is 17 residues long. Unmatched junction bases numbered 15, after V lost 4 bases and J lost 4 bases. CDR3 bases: TGTGCCAGCAGCCCCCGGGAGGGAGGGACAGTGGGCTATGGCTACACCTTC. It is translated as CASSPREGGTVGYGYTF.